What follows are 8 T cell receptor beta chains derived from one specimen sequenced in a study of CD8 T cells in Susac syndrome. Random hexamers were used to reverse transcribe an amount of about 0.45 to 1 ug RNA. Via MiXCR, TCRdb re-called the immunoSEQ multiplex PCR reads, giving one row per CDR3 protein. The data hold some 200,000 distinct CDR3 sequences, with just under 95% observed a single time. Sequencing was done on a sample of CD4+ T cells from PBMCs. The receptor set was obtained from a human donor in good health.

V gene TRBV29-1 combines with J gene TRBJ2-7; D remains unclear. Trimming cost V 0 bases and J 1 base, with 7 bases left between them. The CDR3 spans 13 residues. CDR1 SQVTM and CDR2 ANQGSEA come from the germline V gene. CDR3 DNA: TGCAGCGTTGAAGATGGCTGGTCCTACGAGCAGTACTTC. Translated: CSVEDGWSYEQYF.

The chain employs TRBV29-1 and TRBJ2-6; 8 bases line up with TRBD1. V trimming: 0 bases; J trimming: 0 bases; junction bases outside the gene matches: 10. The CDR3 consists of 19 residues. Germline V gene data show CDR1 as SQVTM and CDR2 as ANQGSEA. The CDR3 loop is CSVEDKSRTGYSGANVLTF. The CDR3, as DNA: TGCAGCGTTGAAGATAAAAGCCGGACAGGGTACTCTGGGGCCAACGTCCTGACTTTC.

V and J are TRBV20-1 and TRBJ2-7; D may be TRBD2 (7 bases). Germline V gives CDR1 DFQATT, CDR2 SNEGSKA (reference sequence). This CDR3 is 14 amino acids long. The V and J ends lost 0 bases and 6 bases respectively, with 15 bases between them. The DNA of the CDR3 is TGCAGTGCTAGAGATGGGAGGGGGACCGGCGAGCAGTACTTC. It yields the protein CSARDGRGTGEQYF.

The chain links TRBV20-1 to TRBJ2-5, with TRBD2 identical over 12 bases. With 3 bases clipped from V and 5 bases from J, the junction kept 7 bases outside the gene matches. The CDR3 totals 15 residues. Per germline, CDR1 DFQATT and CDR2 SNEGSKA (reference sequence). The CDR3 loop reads CSASKLAGGPETQYF. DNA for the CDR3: TGCAGTGCTAGTAAGCTAGCGGGAGGGCCGGAGACCCAGTACTTC.

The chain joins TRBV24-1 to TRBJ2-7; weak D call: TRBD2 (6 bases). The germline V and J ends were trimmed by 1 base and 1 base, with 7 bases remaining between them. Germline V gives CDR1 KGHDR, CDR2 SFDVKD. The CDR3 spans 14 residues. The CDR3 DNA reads TGTGCCACCAGTGATTTTAGCGGTTCCTACGAGCAGTACTTC. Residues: CATSDFSGSYEQYF.

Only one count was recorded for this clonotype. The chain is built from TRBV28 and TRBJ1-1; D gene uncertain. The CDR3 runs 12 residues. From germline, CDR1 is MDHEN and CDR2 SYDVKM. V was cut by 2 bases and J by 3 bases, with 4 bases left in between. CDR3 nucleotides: TGTGCCAGCAGTTTAGGTCACACTGAAGCTTTCTTT. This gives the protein CASSLGHTEAFF.

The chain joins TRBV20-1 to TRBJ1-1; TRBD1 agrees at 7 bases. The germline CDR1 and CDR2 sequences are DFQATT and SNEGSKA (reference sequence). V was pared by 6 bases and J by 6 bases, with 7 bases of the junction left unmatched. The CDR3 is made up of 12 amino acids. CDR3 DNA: TGCAGTGCGCCCAGGGGGGTGGCTGAAGCTTTCTTT. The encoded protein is CSAPRGVAEAFF.

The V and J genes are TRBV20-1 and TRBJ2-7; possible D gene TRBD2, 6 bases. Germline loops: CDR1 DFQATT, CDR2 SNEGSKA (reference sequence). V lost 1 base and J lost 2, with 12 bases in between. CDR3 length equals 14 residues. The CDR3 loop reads CSARVPTSAYEQYF. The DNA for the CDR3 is TGCAGTGCTAGAGTCCCGACTAGTGCCTACGAGCAGTACTTC.